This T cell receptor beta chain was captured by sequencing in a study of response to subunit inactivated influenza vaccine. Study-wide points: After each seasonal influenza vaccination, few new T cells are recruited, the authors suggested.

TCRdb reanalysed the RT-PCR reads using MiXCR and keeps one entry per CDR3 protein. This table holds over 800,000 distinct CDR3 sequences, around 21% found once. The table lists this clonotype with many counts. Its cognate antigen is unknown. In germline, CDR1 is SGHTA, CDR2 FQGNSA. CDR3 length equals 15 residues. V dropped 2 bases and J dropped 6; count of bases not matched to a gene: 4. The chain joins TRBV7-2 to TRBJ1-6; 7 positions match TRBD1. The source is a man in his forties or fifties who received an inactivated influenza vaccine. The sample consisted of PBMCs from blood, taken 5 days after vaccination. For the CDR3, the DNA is TGTGCCAGCAGCTTAAGGCAGGGGGGTAATTCACCCCTCCACTTT. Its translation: CASSLRQGGNSPLHF.